The source of this T cell receptor beta chain is a study of blood T cell repertoires in COVID-19. The ends lost 0 bases at V and 4 bases at J; junction bases unmatched: 6. The CDR3 is 15 residues long. Germline V gene data show CDR1 as LGHNA and CDR2 as YSLEER. Using immunoSEQ multiplex PCR, the repertoire was profiled, and TCRdb retains in-frame clones only, with some absent. Here the sample spans about 160,000 clones, approximately 88% being singletons. This chain joins TRBV4-3 and TRBJ2-7, with 7 bases identical to TRBD1. The origin of this receptor is a woman over 75 with active or convalescent COVID-19. Sequenced material: peripheral blood. The CDR3 coding sequence is TGCGCCAGCAGCCAAGAAATGGGACAGAAGTACGAGCAGTACTTC. Translated: CASSQEMGQKYEQYF.